These 12 T cell receptor beta chains share one sample of origin, sequenced in a study of blood T cell repertoires in COVID-19. TCRdb's table, derived via immunoSEQ multiplex PCR, lists solely in-frame clones and lacks some. The sample has some 100,000 clones; about 91% are singletons. Material for sequencing was peripheral blood. The source of these receptors is a woman in her 70s with acute or convalescent COVID-19.

The chain carries TRBV7-8 and TRBJ2-2; D uncertain. This CDR3 is 12 amino acids long. Germline V gene data show CDR1 as SGHVS and CDR2 as FQNEAQ. Trimming took 2 bases from V and 6 from J, leaving 4 bases between them. CDR3 sequence (DNA): TGTGCCAGCAGCTTACGGGCCGGGGAGCTGTTTTTT. This encodes CASSLRAGELFF.

This chain uses TRBV7-8 with TRBJ2-1; 13 bases match TRBD2. From germline, CDR1 is SGHVS and CDR2 FQNEAQ. This CDR3 spans 19 amino acids. The V segment lost 4 bases and the J segment 9 bases; nucleotides outside the gene matches: 18. CDR3 sequence (DNA): TGTGCCAGCAGCTCGTCCGGGACTAGCGGGGCCATAAGGGGGAGTGAGCAGTTCTTC. Protein sequence: CASSSSGTSGAIRGSEQFF.

The chain couples TRBV3-1 (or the pseudogene TRBV3-2) to TRBJ2-3; unclear D gene. There are 13 residues in the CDR3. V dropped 4 bases and J dropped 4 bases, with 9 bases sitting between them. CDR1 is LGHDT and CDR2 is YNNKEL in the germline V gene (reference sequence). In DNA form, the CDR3 reads TGTGCCAGCAGCCCCTTAGAGTCAGATACGCAGTATTTT. It is translated as CASSPLESDTQYF.

The chain is built from TRBV5-1 and TRBJ1-2, with D perhaps matching TRBD1 (5 bases). The CDR3 contains 15 residues. Trimming pared 4 bases from V and 4 bases from J, leaving 17 bases between. Germline V gives CDR1 SGHRS, CDR2 YFSETQ. The CDR3 is CASSVAGVGLYGYTF. Written as DNA, the CDR3 is TGCGCCAGCAGCGTCGCGGGGGTCGGGCTCTATGGCTACACCTTC.

In the case of this clone: Other nucleotide sequences from this sample produce the same CDR3. V usage is TRBV6-1 and J usage is TRBJ1-5, with TRBD1 as a possible D gene (6 bases). The length of the CDR3 is 15 residues. CDR1 MNHNS and CDR2 SASEGT come from the germline V gene. V was shortened by 2 bases and J by 4 bases, with 12 bases between the two germline ends. The CDR3 spells CASSEWGHSNQPQHF. The DNA for the CDR3 is TGTGCCAGCAGTGAATGGGGACACTCTAATCAGCCCCAGCATTTT.

The V call is TRBV19, the J call TRBJ2-1; no clear D. Germline V lookup: CDR1 LNHDA, CDR2 SQIVND (reference sequence). V lost 6 bases to trimming and J lost 0 bases, with 12 bases between them. The CDR3 is 15 amino acids. The CDR3 spells CASRRRGSSYNEQFF. For the CDR3, the DNA is TGTGCCAGTAGGCGACGCGGAAGCTCCTACAATGAGCAGTTCTTC.

J is TRBJ2-5 and V is TRBV6-2 or TRBV6-3, with TRBD1 as a possible D gene (6 bases). The CDR3 is 14 residues long. Germline CDR1 reads MNHEY; CDR2 reads SVGEGT. The V end was cut by 0 bases, the J end by 3 bases, with 8 bases between. The CDR3 DNA is TGTGCCAGCAGTTACTCGGACAGAAAAGAGACCCAGTACTTC. The encoded protein is CASSYSDRKETQYF.

The chain carries TRBV24-1 and TRBJ2-7; TRBD1 matches 7 bases. Per germline, CDR1 KGHDR and CDR2 SFDVKD. This CDR3 spans 16 amino acids. V shed 3 bases and J 3 bases; nucleotides not matched to a gene: 10. Here the CDR3 reads CATSDQKPGQLYEQYF. CDR3 DNA sequence: TGTGCCACCAGTGATCAGAAGCCGGGACAGCTCTACGAGCAGTACTTC.

V gene TRBV18 combines with J gene TRBJ2-1, with 9 bases matching TRBD1. V shed 6 bases, J shed 6 bases, and the junction held 9 bases outside the gene matches. From germline, CDR1 is KGHSH and CDR2 LQKENI. The CDR3 contains 15 residues. The CDR3 loop reads CASSRTGAITNEQFF. The CDR3 bases are TGTGCCAGCTCTCGGACAGGGGCGATAACCAATGAGCAGTTCTTC.

The genes are TRBV19 and TRBJ1-5; TRBD1 matches at 7 bases. V lost 3 bases, J lost 6 bases, and 8 bases stayed unmatched. The CDR3 covers 15 residues. Germline V gives CDR1 LNHDA, CDR2 SQIVND (reference sequence). The CDR3 DNA reads as TGTGCCAGTAGTATCGGGCAGGGGGATGCTCAGCCCCAGCATTTT. Residues: CASSIGQGDAQPQHF.

The V call is TRBV30, the J call TRBJ1-3, with a possible D match to TRBD1 (5 bases). Trimming left V 3 bases short and J 0 bases short, with 18 bases between. Looked up from germline, CDR1 is GTSNPN and CDR2 is SVGIG (reference sequence). CDR3 length: 17 residues. The CDR3 nucleotides read TGTGCCTGGAGCCCGTATTACCGACAGTCCTCTGGAAACACCATATATTTT. Its protein product is CAWSPYYRQSSGNTIYF. The entire variable domain, with the rest obtained from reference TRBV30 and TRBJ1-3, is as follows: SQTIHQWPATLVQPVGSPLSLECTVEGTSNPNLYWYRQAAGRGLQLLFYSVGIGQISSEVPQNLSASRPQDRQFILSSKKLLLSDSGFYLCAWSPYYRQSSGNTIYFGEGSWLTVV.

The chain joins TRBV18 to TRBJ2-7; 10 positions agree with TRBD1. This CDR3 contains 17 residues. The germline V gene has CDR1 KGHSH and CDR2 LQKENI. Losses at the gene ends were 4 bases for V and 2 bases for J; bases not matched to a gene: 11. CDR3 nucleotide sequence: TGTGCCAGCTCACTAAATCCTCCGACAGGGGGCGCCTACGAGCAGTACTTC. Protein: CASSLNPPTGGAYEQYF.